The 20 T cell receptor beta chains below were found in one sample sequenced in a study of cytomegalovirus exposure and HLA in healthy donors. Researchers ran the PCR with 60 Vbeta and 13 Jbeta primers. Libraries were prepared by immunoSEQ multiplex PCR; TCRdb keeps only in-frame clonotypes and omits some of them. The data contain 87,000 or so clones, around four fifths of them singletons. Specimen: PBMCs. All receptors come from a woman aged 40-49 years in good health and CMV-seronegative.

Written as DNA, the CDR3 is TGTGCCAGCAGTGACAGACACCTCACGGAGGATTATCAGCCCCAGCATTTT. As protein: CASSDRHLTEDYQPQHF. V is TRBV6-1 and J is TRBJ1-5; D gene unclear. Trimming left V 3 bases short and J 5 bases short, with 20 bases between. CDR1 is MNHNS and CDR2 is SASEGT in the germline V gene. This CDR3 comprises 17 residues.

Comments on this clone: Sequence at one end of the junction differs from germline and may be a read error. V and J are TRBV7-7 and TRBJ2-1; TRBD2 matches at 8 bases. This CDR3 contains 13 residues. Germline loops: CDR1 SSHAT, CDR2 FNYEAQ (reference sequence). Here the CDR3 reads CASSPLGSGKQFF. Here the CDR3 DNA reads TGTGCTAGCAGCCCCCTGGGTAGCGGGAAGCAGTTCTTC.

The V gene is TRBV2, the J gene TRBJ1-1, with D hard to call. Germline V gives CDR1 SNHLY, CDR2 FYNNEI. The CDR3 extends over 15 amino acids. V dropped 4 bases and J dropped 0 bases, with 12 bases sitting between them. The CDR3 DNA reads TGTGCCAGCAGTGGGAGTGGTGGTCTGAACACTGAAGCTTTCTTT. Translation gives CASSGSGGLNTEAFF.

This clone was found a few times. In nucleotides, the CDR3 is TGTGCCAGCAGCTTAGCGCAGGGGGCGAGAAATTCACCCCTCCACTTT. Its translation: CASSLAQGARNSPLHF. J is TRBJ1-6 and V is TRBV7-6; 8 nucleotides match TRBD1. Trimming took 0 bases from V and 7 from J; bases not matched to a gene: 5. Germline loops: CDR1 SGHVS, CDR2 FNYEAQ. CDR3 length equals 16 residues. The entire variable domain, with the rest obtained from reference TRBV7-6 and TRBJ1-6, is as follows: GAGVSQSPRYKVTKRGQDVALRCDPISGHVSLYWYRQALGQGPEFLTYFNYEAQQDKSGLPNDRFSAERPEGSISTLTIQRTEQRDSAMYRCASSLAQGARNSPLHFGNGTRLTVT.

This clone was seen a few times. The V gene is TRBV19, the J gene TRBJ1-2; weak D call: TRBD1 (6 bases). The germline CDR1 and CDR2 sequences are LNHDA and SQIVND (reference sequence). This CDR3 has 13 residues. V lost 6 bases, J lost 5 bases, and 13 bases lay in between. Here the CDR3 reads CASRPTGLYGYTF. In nucleotides, the CDR3 is TGTGCCAGTAGACCGACAGGCCTATATGGCTACACCTTC.

This sequence joins TRBV18 and TRBJ1-2; TRBD1 aligns across 9 bases. The V and J ends lost 3 bases and 7 bases, in that order; junction bases with no gene match: 6. The CDR3 has 14 residues. Per the germline V gene, CDR1 is KGHSH and CDR2 is LQKENI. CDR3 amino acids: CASSPDRGLVGYTF. The CDR3 nucleotides are TGTGCCAGCTCACCGGACAGGGGTTTAGTTGGCTACACCTTC.

V usage is TRBV5-1 and J usage is TRBJ1-4; 9 bases fit TRBD1. V lost 0 bases, J lost 8 bases, and 5 bases stayed unmatched. This CDR3 has 15 residues. CDR1 SGHRS and CDR2 YFSETQ come from the germline V gene. CDR3 loop: CASSLANGTGEKLFF. Written as DNA, the CDR3 is TGCGCCAGCAGCTTGGCCAACGGGACAGGGGAAAAACTGTTTTTT.

The rearrangement uses TRBV4-2 and TRBJ2-7; perhaps TRBD1 as D (5 bases). V lost 0 bases and J 2 bases, leaving 11 bases between the germline ends. The germline V gene has CDR1 LGHNA and CDR2 YNFKEQ. This CDR3 is 15 amino acids long. CDR3 residues: CASSQDGSGPYEQYF. CDR3 nucleotide sequence: TGTGCCAGCAGCCAAGATGGTTCAGGGCCCTACGAGCAGTACTTC.

The V gene is TRBV6-7, the J gene TRBJ2-7; a weak D match, TRBD1 (5 bases). TRBV6-7 is recorded as an ORF, its role being uncertain. With 2 bases removed from V and 2 bases from J, the gap between germline ends came to 7 bases. The CDR3 has 13 residues. The CDR3 nucleotides are TGTGCCAGCAGTTACGACAGACCCTACGAGCAGTACTTC. As protein: CASSYDRPYEQYF.

The CDR3 nucleotides read TGTGCCAGCTCACCAACGACGGGACAGGTTCGCTCCTACGAGCAGTACTTC. Protein sequence: CASSPTTGQVRSYEQYF. The chain combines TRBV18 with TRBJ2-7; 8 bases fit TRBD1. This CDR3 spans 17 amino acids. Germline-derived CDR1 and CDR2 are KGHSH and LQKENI. V lost 2 bases to trimming and J lost 0 bases; unmatched junction nucleotides: 9.

This chain links TRBV5-1 with TRBJ1-4; D uncertain. CDR3 length equals 16 residues. Germline loops: CDR1 SGHRS, CDR2 YFSETQ. V was pared by 1 base and J by 1 base, with 11 bases between. The CDR3 loop reads CASSLNAAGTNEKLFF. The CDR3 DNA follows: TGCGCCAGCAGCTTGAATGCGGCGGGAACTAATGAAAAACTGTTTTTT.

The chain uses TRBV9 and TRBJ2-3; 7 positions match TRBD2. The ends lost 8 bases at V and 0 bases at J; junction bases unmatched: 6. Germline CDR1 reads SGDLS; CDR2 reads YYNGEE. This CDR3 is 14 amino acids long. The CDR3 sequence is CASRAGSSTDTQYF. The CDR3 bases are TGTGCCAGTCGAGCGGGGTCTAGCACAGATACGCAGTATTTT.

This sequence joins TRBV23-1 and TRBJ2-7, with TRBD1 matching over 7 bases. TRBV23-1 is recorded as an ORF, its role being uncertain. CDR3 length: 18 residues. Germline trimming cut 6 bases from V and 2 bases from J; bases unmatched to any gene: 19. CDR3 in amino acids: CASRRRQGSSRYPYEQYF. The CDR3 DNA is TGCGCCAGCAGGCGGAGACAGGGATCCTCTCGATACCCCTACGAGCAGTACTTC.

This clone was observed a handful of times. The chain recombines TRBV5-6 with TRBJ1-2; TRBD1 agrees at 8 bases. The ends lost 4 bases at V and 7 bases at J; junction bases unmatched: 6. There are 13 residues in the CDR3. CDR1 and CDR2 from the germline V gene are SGHDT and YYEEEE. CDR3 sequence: CASSTGTGLGYTF. The CDR3 bases are TGTGCCAGCAGCACCGGGACAGGTCTTGGCTACACCTTC.

This chain links TRBV10-3 with TRBJ2-3; 14 nucleotides align to TRBD2. The trim removed 4 bases at V and 4 bases at J, leaving 1 base unmatched. The V gene's germline CDR1 is ENHRY and CDR2 SYGVKD. The length of the CDR3 is 15 residues. The CDR3 region has the DNA TGTGCCATCAGTGCGGGACTAGCGGGGGCAGATACGCAGTATTTT. Translated: CAISAGLAGADTQYF.

The chain couples TRBV27 to TRBJ1-1; D is possibly TRBD1 (6 bases). V was cut by 3 bases and J by 0 bases, with 14 bases left in between. Germline V gives CDR1 MNHEY, CDR2 SMNVEV (reference sequence). The CDR3 loop spans 16 amino acids. The CDR3 sequence is CASSFWGGAMNTEAFF. CDR3 nucleotide sequence: TGTGCCAGCAGTTTCTGGGGGGGGGCCATGAACACTGAAGCTTTCTTT.

The chain carries TRBV10-1 and TRBJ2-5; TRBD2 aligns across 10 bases. The V segment lost 10 bases and the J segment 2 bases; nucleotides outside the gene matches: 19. CDR3 length equals 18 residues. Germline CDR1 WNHNN, CDR2 SYGVQD (reference sequence). This CDR3 reads CANLTGAIAGGPQETQYF. As DNA, the CDR3 is TGCGCCAACCTGACAGGAGCCATAGCGGGGGGCCCACAAGAGACCCAGTACTTC.

The chain joins TRBV4-2 to TRBJ1-3; unclear D gene. V was trimmed by 5 bases and J by 4 bases, leaving 12 bases between them. The CDR3 loop spans 14 amino acids. CDR1 is LGHNA, CDR2 YNFKEQ, per germline. The CDR3 spells CASSTELGGNTIYF. The DNA of the CDR3 is TGTGCCAGCAGCACGGAGCTTGGAGGAAACACCATATATTTT.

This chain uses TRBV5-1 with TRBJ2-5; 7 nucleotides match TRBD2. Germline V CDR1 and CDR2: SGHRS, YFSETQ. V gave up 3 bases and J gave up 2 bases; unmatched junction bases: 7. There are 15 residues in the CDR3. CDR3 coding DNA: TGCGCCAGCAGCTATCCCCCCGGGGGGCAAGAGACCCAGTACTTC. Protein product: CASSYPPGGQETQYF.

A note on this clone: The CDR3 carries no conserved terminal phenylalanine or tryptophan, so it likely arises from a read error. The chain uses TRBV29-1 and TRBJ1-2; TRBD1 matches at 9 bases. CDR1 is SQVTM and CDR2 is ANQGSEA in the germline V gene. The CDR3 spans 13 residues. The junction had 9 bases not matched to a gene; V was cut back by 6 bases and J by 7 bases. In nucleotides, the CDR3 is TGCAGCGTCCCCGGGACAGGGTCTTCTGGCTACACCGTC. Its protein is CSVPGTGSSGYTV.